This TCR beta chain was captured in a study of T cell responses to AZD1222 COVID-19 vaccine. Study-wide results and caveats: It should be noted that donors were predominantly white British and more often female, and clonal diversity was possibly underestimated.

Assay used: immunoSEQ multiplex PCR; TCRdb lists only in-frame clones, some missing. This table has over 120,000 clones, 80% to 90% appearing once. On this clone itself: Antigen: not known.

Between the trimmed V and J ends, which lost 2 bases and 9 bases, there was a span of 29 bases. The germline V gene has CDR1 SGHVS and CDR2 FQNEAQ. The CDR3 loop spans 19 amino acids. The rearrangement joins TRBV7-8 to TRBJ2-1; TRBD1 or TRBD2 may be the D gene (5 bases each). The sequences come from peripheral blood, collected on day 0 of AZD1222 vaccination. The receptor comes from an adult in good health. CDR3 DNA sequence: TGTGCCAGCAGCTTACCCGGGGCCCTCACTAGGTGGGGGATCAGTGAGCAGTTCTTC. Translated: CASSLPGALTRWGISEQFF.